This T cell receptor (beta chain) was recorded in a study of T-cell memory formation after mild COVID-19. At the level of the study: Each donor largely had its own TCR clusters.

The study, taken as a whole, reports: Clones that shrank (day 15 to 85) were balanced CD4/CD8, whereas later expanders leaned CD4+. Memory sampled before infection contained some responding clones, suggesting cross-reactive memory joined.

V trimming: 6 bases; J trimming: 9 bases; junction bases outside the gene matches: 5. The germline gives CDR1 ENHRY, CDR2 SYGVKD. CDR3 length equals 12 residues. In this sample, this clonotype turned up a few times. What it binds is not known. Constant-segment primers and 5'RACE yielded cDNA libraries for TCR alpha and TCR beta, each carrying sample barcodes and UMIs. MiXCR, run by TCRdb on the 5' RACE reads, gives a single entry per CDR3 protein. The table records 300,000 to 400,000 distinct CDR3 sequences, over 25% of them present only once. Specimen: PBMCs or a T cell subset sorted from them (not recorded which). This clonotype originated in an adult woman who had mild COVID-19 (a few samples of this study predate the infection). Cell type and time point are not known. V gene TRBV10-3 combines with J gene TRBJ2-1, with 7 bases lining up with TRBD2. CDR3 nucleotide sequence: TGTGCCATCAGCCTACCTAGCGGTGAGCAGTTCTTC. Amino acids: CAISLPSGEQFF.